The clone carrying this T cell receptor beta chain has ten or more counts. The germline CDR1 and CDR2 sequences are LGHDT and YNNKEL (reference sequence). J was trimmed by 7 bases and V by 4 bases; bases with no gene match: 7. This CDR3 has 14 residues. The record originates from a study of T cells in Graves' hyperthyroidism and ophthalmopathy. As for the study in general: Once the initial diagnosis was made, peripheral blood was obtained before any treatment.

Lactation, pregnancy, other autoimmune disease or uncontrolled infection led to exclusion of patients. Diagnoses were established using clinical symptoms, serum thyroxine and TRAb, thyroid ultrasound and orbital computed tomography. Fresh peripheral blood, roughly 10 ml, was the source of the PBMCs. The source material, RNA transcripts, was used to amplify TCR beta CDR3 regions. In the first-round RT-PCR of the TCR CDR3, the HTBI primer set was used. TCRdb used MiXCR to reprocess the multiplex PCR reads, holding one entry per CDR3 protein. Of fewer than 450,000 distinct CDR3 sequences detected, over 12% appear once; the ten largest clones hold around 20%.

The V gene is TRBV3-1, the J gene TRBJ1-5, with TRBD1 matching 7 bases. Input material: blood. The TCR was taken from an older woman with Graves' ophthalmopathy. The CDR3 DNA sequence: TGTGCCAGCAGCCCGGACAGGATGCGGCAGCCCCAGCATTTT. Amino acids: CASSPDRMRQPQHF. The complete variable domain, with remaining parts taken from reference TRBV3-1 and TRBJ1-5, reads DTAVSQTPKYLVTQMGNDKSIKCEQNLGHDTMYWYKQDSKKFLKIMFSYNNKELIINETVPNRFSPKSPDKAHLNLHINSLELGDSAVYFCASSPDRMRQPQHFGDGTRLSIL.